This TCR beta chain stems from a study of T cells after yellow fever vaccination. In regard to this clonotype: Its specificity is not known.

Study conclusions and caveats: Post-booster reappearance was seen for most primary-vaccination clones (around 97% CD4, around 88% CD8).

CDR1 MNHEY and CDR2 SVGEGT come from the germline V gene. V was pared by 6 bases and J by 9 bases, with 23 bases between. The CDR3 is 15 residues long. Template switching with 5'RACE generated the TCR cDNA and added a universal primer site and UMIs. TCRdb used MiXCR to reprocess the 5' RACE reads, holding one entry per CDR3 protein. This sample has 400,000 to 450,000 distinct CDR3 sequences, with around 19% found just once. The sample here was PBMCs, taken before the yellow fever booster vaccination. This clonotype was obtained from a man between 18 and 35 years old who received the YFV17D yellow fever vaccine. The chain couples TRBV6-2 or TRBV6-3 to TRBJ2-5; D might be TRBD2 (7 bases). In nucleotides, the CDR3 is TGTGCCAGCAGGACCCTAGGGGGGGCCGAAATGCCCCAGTACTTC. Translated, it gives CASRTLGGAEMPQYF.